This TCR beta chain derives from a study of T cell responses to AZD1222 COVID-19 vaccine. Whole-study findings and limits: Clonal diversity may have been underestimated, and the donors were mostly white British, with more females than males. When two AZD1222 doses had been given, Spike-specific TCR breadth and depth rose. It was only a handful of AZD1222 recipients who were seropositive at baseline.

Data came from immunoSEQ multiplex PCR; TCRdb stores just in-frame clones and leaves some out. The sample carries about 140,000 clones, roughly 80% recorded once. Concerning this clone: Its antigen remains unknown.

The ends were cut back, 0 bases at V and 0 bases at J, with 10 bases in the middle. CDR1 is SGHKS, CDR2 YYEKEE, per germline (reference sequence). The CDR3 runs 16 residues. The gene calls are TRBV5-5 and TRBJ1-3; D is unclear. The sequencing here drew on peripheral blood, taken on day 0 of AZD1222 vaccination. The receptor's source is an adult in good health. CDR3 bases: TGTGCCAGCAGCTTGGCCGTCGATTCCTCTGGAAACACCATATATTTT. Its protein is CASSLAVDSSGNTIYF.